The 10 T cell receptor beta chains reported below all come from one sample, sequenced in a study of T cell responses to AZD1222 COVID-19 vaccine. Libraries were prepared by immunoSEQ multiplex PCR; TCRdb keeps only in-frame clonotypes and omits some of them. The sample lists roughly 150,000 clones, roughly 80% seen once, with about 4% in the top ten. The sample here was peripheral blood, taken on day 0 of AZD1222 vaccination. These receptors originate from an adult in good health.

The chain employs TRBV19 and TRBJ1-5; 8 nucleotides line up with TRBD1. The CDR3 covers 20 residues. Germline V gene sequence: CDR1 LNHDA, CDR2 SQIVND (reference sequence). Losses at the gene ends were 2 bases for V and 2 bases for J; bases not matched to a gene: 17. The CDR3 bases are TGTGCCAGTAGTATAAGGTCAGGGACAGGAGGTGGGAGCGGCAATCAGCCCCAGCATTTT. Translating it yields CASSIRSGTGGGSGNQPQHF.

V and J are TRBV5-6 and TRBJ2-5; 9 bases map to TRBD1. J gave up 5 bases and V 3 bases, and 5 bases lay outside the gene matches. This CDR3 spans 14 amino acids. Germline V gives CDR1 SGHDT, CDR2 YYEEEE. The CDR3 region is CASSSGQGVETQYF. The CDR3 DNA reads TGTGCCAGCAGCTCGGGACAGGGAGTGGAGACCCAGTACTTC.

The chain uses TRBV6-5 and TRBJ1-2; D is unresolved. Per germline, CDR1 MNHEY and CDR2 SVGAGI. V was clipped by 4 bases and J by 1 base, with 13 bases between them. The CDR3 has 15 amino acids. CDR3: CASSSLATSNYGYTF. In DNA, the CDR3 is TGTGCCAGCAGTTCCCTAGCCACAAGTAACTATGGCTACACCTTC.

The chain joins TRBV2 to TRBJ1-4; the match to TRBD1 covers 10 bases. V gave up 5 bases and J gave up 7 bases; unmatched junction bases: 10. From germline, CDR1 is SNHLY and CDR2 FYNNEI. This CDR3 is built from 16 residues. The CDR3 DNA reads TGTGCCAGCAGTCGGGACAGGGGCGGACTTAGTGAAAAACTGTTTTTT. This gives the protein CASSRDRGGLSEKLFF.

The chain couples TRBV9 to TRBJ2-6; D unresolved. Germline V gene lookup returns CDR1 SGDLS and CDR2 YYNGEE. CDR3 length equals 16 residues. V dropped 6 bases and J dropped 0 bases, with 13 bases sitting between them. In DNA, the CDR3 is TGTGCCAGCACCGAACAGCCCCACTCTGGGGCCAACGTCCTGACTTTC. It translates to CASTEQPHSGANVLTF.

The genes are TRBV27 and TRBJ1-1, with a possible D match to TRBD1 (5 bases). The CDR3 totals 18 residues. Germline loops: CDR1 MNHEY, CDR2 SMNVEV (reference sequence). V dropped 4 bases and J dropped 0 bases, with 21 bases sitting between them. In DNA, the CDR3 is TGTGCCAGCAGTTCGCTCGGGACTCAGACGGTCCTGAACACTGAAGCTTTCTTT. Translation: CASSSLGTQTVLNTEAFF.

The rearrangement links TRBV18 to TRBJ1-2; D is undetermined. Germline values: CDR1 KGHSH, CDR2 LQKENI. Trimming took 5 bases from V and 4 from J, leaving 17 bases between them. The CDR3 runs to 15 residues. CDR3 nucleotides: TGTGCCAGCTCATCACGGCCGGGTGAGAGCTATGGCTACACCTTC. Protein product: CASSSRPGESYGYTF.

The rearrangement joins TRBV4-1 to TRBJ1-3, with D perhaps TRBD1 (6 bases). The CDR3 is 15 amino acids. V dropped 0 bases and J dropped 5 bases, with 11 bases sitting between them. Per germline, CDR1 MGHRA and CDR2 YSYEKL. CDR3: CASSQEGGGRNTIYF. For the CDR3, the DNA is TGCGCCAGCAGCCAAGAAGGAGGGGGTAGAAACACCATATATTTT.

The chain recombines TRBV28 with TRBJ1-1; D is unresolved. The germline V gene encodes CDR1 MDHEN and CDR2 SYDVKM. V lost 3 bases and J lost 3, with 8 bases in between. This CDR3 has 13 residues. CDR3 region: CASSLPQDTEAFF. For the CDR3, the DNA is TGTGCCAGCAGTTTGCCCCAAGACACTGAAGCTTTCTTT.

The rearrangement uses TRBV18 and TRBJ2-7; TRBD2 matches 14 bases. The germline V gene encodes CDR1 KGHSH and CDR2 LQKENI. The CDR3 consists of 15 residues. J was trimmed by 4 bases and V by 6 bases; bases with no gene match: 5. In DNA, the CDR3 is TGTGCCAGCTCGGAAGGGACTAGCGGGGGTTACGAGCAGTACTTC. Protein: CASSEGTSGGYEQYF. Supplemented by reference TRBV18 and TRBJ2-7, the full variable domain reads NAGVMQNPRHLVRRRGQEARLRCSPMKGHSHVYWYRQLPEEGLKFMVYLQKENIIDESGMPKERFSAEFPKEGPSILRIQQVVRGDSAAYFCASSEGTSGGYEQYFGPGTRLTVT.